The 5 T cell receptor beta chains below all came from one sample that was sequenced in a study of T-cell memory formation after mild COVID-19. TCRdb re-derived calls from the 5' RACE reads in MiXCR, one entry per CDR3 protein. The repertoire holds 500,000 to 550,000 distinct CDR3 sequences, with roughly 20% as singletons. The source material was PBMCs or a T cell subset sorted from them (not recorded which). These receptors were taken from an adult woman who had mild COVID-19 (a few samples of this study predate the infection). Cell type and time point are not known.

The V call is TRBV20-1, the J call TRBJ1-6; D is perhaps TRBD1 (6 bases). V was pared by 6 bases and J by 7 bases, with 16 bases between. The CDR3 sequence is 14 residues long. Germline V gene data show CDR1 as DFQATT and CDR2 as SNEGSKA (reference sequence). DNA of the CDR3: TGCAGTGCCAGCCCCGGACAGTCCAATTCACCCCTCCACTTT. It encodes CSASPGQSNSPLHF.

This clonotype has a count of ten or more. The chain carries TRBV12-3 or TRBV12-4 and TRBJ2-7; the D gene is possibly TRBD2 (5 bases). The CDR3 has 16 amino acids. V lost 5 bases and J 0 bases, leaving 17 bases between the germline ends. CDR3 coding DNA: TGTGCCAGCAGTCGCACGCAAGCACGGGGCTCCTACGAGCAGTACTTC. This sequence encodes CASSRTQARGSYEQYF.

The chain uses TRBV7-9 and TRBJ1-2; no clear D gene. The CDR3 extends over 16 amino acids. Trimming left V 5 bases short and J 4 bases short, with 20 bases between. Germline-derived CDR1 and CDR2 are SEHNR and FQNEAQ (reference sequence). The CDR3 DNA sequence: TGTGCCAGCAGCCGCGGGGATAGCTCGGCGGGCTATGGCTACACCTTC. Encoded protein: CASSRGDSSAGYGYTF.

This clonotype was seen a few times. This chain uses TRBV7-9 with TRBJ1-1, with D unresolved. The CDR3 is made up of 11 amino acids. Trimming left V 4 bases short and J 11 bases short, with 11 bases between. The germline V gene has CDR1 SEHNR and CDR2 FQNEAQ (reference sequence). The CDR3 here is CASSSTLMAFF. CDR3 DNA sequence: TGTGCCAGCAGCTCGACCCTGATGGCTTTCTTT.

In its sample, this clonotype was seen a few times. The chain employs TRBV3-1 and TRBJ2-6; the D is unclear. V dropped 6 bases and J dropped 0 bases, with 15 bases sitting between them. This CDR3 has 17 amino acids. Germline V lookup: CDR1 LGHDT, CDR2 YNNKEL (reference sequence). DNA for the CDR3: TGTGCCAGCAGTCTCACCCCGGACCTCTCTGGGGCCAACGTCCTGACTTTC. Its translation: CASSLTPDLSGANVLTF.